The 25 T cell receptor beta chains presented below share a single source sample, sequenced in a study of blood T cell repertoires in COVID-19. Sequencing was performed with immunoSEQ multiplex PCR; in TCRdb, only in-frame clones are kept and a portion is missing. The sample records roughly 300,000 clones, 75% to 90% being singletons. Source material: PBMCs or T cells enriched from blood (not recorded which). The receptors originated from a woman aged 45 to 65 who had recovered from COVID-19.

The genes are TRBV6-5 and TRBJ2-1; 9 bases fit TRBD1. The V and J ends lost 7 bases and 7 bases, in that order; junction bases with no gene match: 11. This CDR3 has 15 amino acids. Germline CDR1 reads MNHEY; CDR2 reads SVGAGI. The CDR3 spells CASTHPGQGSNEQFF. The DNA for the CDR3 is TGTGCCAGCACACATCCGGGACAGGGCTCTAATGAGCAGTTCTTC.

The chain couples TRBV9 to TRBJ2-1; no definite D call. Trimming cost V 0 bases and J 9 bases, with 13 bases left between them. The CDR3 consists of 14 residues. Germline CDR1 SGDLS, CDR2 YYNGEE. Written as DNA, the CDR3 is TGTGCCAGCAGCGTAGAAGGTAGATCGGGTGAGCAGTTCTTC. Its protein is CASSVEGRSGEQFF.

A single count supports this clone. This same CDR3 is encoded by further DNA sequences in the sample. V and J are TRBV5-4 and TRBJ2-3, with D possibly matching TRBD2 (5 bases). CDR1 and CDR2 (germline): SGHNT, YYREEE (reference sequence). The V and J ends lost 2 bases and 5 bases respectively, with 6 bases between them. The CDR3 is made up of 12 amino acids. The CDR3 protein is CASSFGGDTQYF. CDR3 in DNA: TGTGCCAGCAGCTTTGGAGGAGATACGCAGTATTTT. Full variable domain (outside the CDR3, taken from reference TRBV5-4 and TRBJ2-3): ETGVTQSPTHLIKTRGQQVTLRCSSQSGHNTVSWYQQALGQGPQFIFQYYREEENGRGNFPPRFSGLQFPNYSSELNVNALELDDSALYLCASSFGGDTQYFGPGTRLTVL.

The J gene is TRBJ2-7, the V gene TRBV6-5, with 8 nucleotides matching TRBD2. V shed 6 bases and J 9 bases; nucleotides not matched to a gene: 13. This CDR3 region has 14 residues. Germline assignment: CDR1 MNHEY and CDR2 SVGAGI. The chain's CDR3 is CASSEGLVKGVQYF. In nucleotides, the CDR3 is TGTGCCAGCAGCGAGGGACTAGTAAAGGGTGTGCAGTACTTC.

The chain recombines TRBV28 with TRBJ1-2; 10 bases align to TRBD1. V gave up 10 bases and J gave up 0 bases; unmatched junction bases: 17. Germline-derived CDR1 and CDR2 are MDHEN and SYDVKM. This CDR3 spans 18 amino acids. CDR3 DNA: TGTGCCACCAGACAGGGGGCCTGGCGGAGTAGAGCTAACTATGGCTACACCTTC. Translation: CATRQGAWRSRANYGYTF.

The V gene is TRBV3-1 (or the pseudogene TRBV3-2), the J gene TRBJ1-2; 8 nucleotides agree with TRBD1. The CDR3 loop spans 16 amino acids. The V segment lost 5 bases and the J segment 3 bases; nucleotides outside the gene matches: 11. Germline CDR1 is LGHDT and CDR2 is YNNKEL (reference sequence). The CDR3 DNA reads TGTGCCAGCAGCAATAGACAGGGGAGGGGGTACTATGGCTACACCTTC. Protein product: CASSNRQGRGYYGYTF.

The rearrangement links TRBV28 to TRBJ2-7; D may be TRBD2 (6 bases). The V end lost 6 bases, the J end lost 0 bases, and 21 bases lay between the germline ends. The CDR3 has 17 amino acids. In germline, CDR1 is MDHEN, CDR2 SYDVKM. CDR3 in amino acids: CASRKSGVRKSSYEQYF. The DNA of the CDR3 is TGTGCCAGCAGAAAGTCGGGAGTAAGAAAGAGCTCCTACGAGCAGTACTTC. Full variable domain (rest looked up from reference TRBV28 and TRBJ2-7): DVKVTQSSRYLVKRTGEKVFLECVQDMDHENMFWYRQDPGLGLRLIYFSYDVKMKEKGDIPEGYSVSREKKERFSLILESASTNQTSMYLCASRKSGVRKSSYEQYFGPGTRLTVT.

The V and J genes are TRBV18 and TRBJ2-2; D remains ambiguous. In germline, CDR1 is KGHSH, CDR2 LQKENI. V lost 3 bases to trimming and J lost 10 bases, with 9 bases between them. This CDR3 contains 12 residues. The CDR3 loop is CASSPSLEELFF. The CDR3 nucleotides read TGTGCCAGCTCACCCTCACTTGAGGAGCTGTTTTTT. Supplemented by reference TRBV18 and TRBJ2-2, the full variable domain reads NAGVMQNPRHLVRRRGQEARLRCSPMKGHSHVYWYRQLPEEGLKFMVYLQKENIIDESGMPKERFSAEFPKEGPSILRIQQVVRGDSAAYFCASSPSLEELFFGEGSRLTVL.

The CDR3 loop reads CASSSRTGNSYNEQFF. The CDR3 DNA reads TGTGCCAGCAGCTCCCGGACAGGCAACTCCTACAATGAGCAGTTCTTC. The chain links TRBV7-9 to TRBJ2-1, with 7 positions matching TRBD1. The CDR3 has 16 residues. Trimming removed 4 bases from V and 0 bases from J; junction bases left unmatched: 6. In germline, CDR1 is SEHNR, CDR2 FQNEAQ (reference sequence).

The CDR3 region is CASVRTSGGADEQFF. CDR3 in DNA: TGTGCCAGCGTACGGACTAGCGGGGGGGCGGATGAGCAGTTCTTC. The J gene is TRBJ2-1, the V gene TRBV6-5, with 15 bases lining up with TRBD2. The CDR3 covers 15 residues. Germline V CDR1 and CDR2: MNHEY, SVGAGI. V was pared by 8 bases and J by 8 bases, with 7 bases of the junction left unmatched.

This chain uses TRBV3-1 (or the pseudogene TRBV3-2) with TRBJ2-3, with 12 nucleotides matching TRBD2. CDR1 LGHDT and CDR2 YNNKEL come from the germline V gene (reference sequence). V dropped 2 bases and J dropped 5; count of bases not matched to a gene: 8. CDR3 length equals 17 residues. The CDR3 is CASSQLGSSGRGDTQYF. The CDR3 DNA follows: TGTGCCAGCAGCCAATTGGGTTCTAGCGGGAGGGGAGATACGCAGTATTTT.

This chain connects TRBV6-6 to TRBJ1-1; D is perhaps TRBD1 (5 bases). CDR1 MNHNY and CDR2 SVGAGI come from the germline V gene (reference sequence). V dropped 10 bases and J dropped 0 bases, with 15 bases sitting between them. The length of the CDR3 is 14 residues. CDR3 sequence (DNA): TGTGCCACCGGGCGCGGGGGAATGAACACTGAAGCTTTCTTT. It encodes CATGRGGMNTEAFF.

The chain links TRBV7-9 to TRBJ1-5; D is unclear. V dropped 1 base and J dropped 4 bases, with 14 bases sitting between them. The CDR3 loop spans 16 amino acids. Germline assignment: CDR1 SEHNR and CDR2 FQNEAQ (reference sequence). The CDR3 reads CASSLESGLMNQPQHF. The CDR3 coding sequence is TGTGCCAGCAGCTTAGAGAGTGGACTTATGAATCAGCCCCAGCATTTT.

CDR3 in amino acids: CASSTSIEETQYF. In nucleotides, the CDR3 is TGTGCCAGTAGTACTAGTATAGAAGAGACCCAGTACTTC. The rearrangement joins TRBV19 to TRBJ2-5, with D hard to call. Trimming pared 4 bases from V and 3 bases from J, leaving 9 bases between. Germline assignment: CDR1 LNHDA and CDR2 SQIVND (reference sequence). The CDR3 sequence is 13 residues long.

The table lists this clone with a count of one. This sequence joins TRBV11-2 and TRBJ2-5; 14 bases fit TRBD2. CDR3 length equals 16 residues. Germline CDR1 SGHAT, CDR2 FQNNGV. V shed 5 bases, J shed 5 bases, and the junction held 7 bases outside the gene matches. CDR3 protein: CASSVGLAGGMETQYF. In DNA form, the CDR3 reads TGTGCCAGCAGCGTTGGACTAGCGGGAGGTATGGAGACCCAGTACTTC.

Details on this clone: This sample includes further DNA sequences coding for the same CDR3. The gene calls are TRBV19 and TRBJ1-2; the D gene is possibly TRBD1 (5 bases). Trimming took off 4 bases at V and 5 bases at J, with 8 bases between the two ends. This CDR3 spans 12 amino acids. Germline loops: CDR1 LNHDA, CDR2 SQIVND (reference sequence). As DNA, the CDR3 is TGTGCCAGTAGTACAGGGCAGTATGGCTACACCTTC. Translation gives CASSTGQYGYTF.

This chain uses TRBV6-5 with TRBJ1-2; 9 nucleotides line up with TRBD1. CDR1 is MNHEY and CDR2 is SVGAGI in the germline V gene. The V and J ends lost 5 bases and 2 bases, in that order; junction bases with no gene match: 6. The CDR3 loop spans 15 amino acids. Here the CDR3 DNA reads TGTGCCAGCAGTCCCGGCGGGACAGGGAACTATGGCTACACCTTC. Translated, it gives CASSPGGTGNYGYTF.

The chain couples TRBV18 to TRBJ1-2; weak D call: TRBD1 (6 bases). The germline V gene encodes CDR1 KGHSH and CDR2 LQKENI. The CDR3 is made up of 14 amino acids. Trimming removed 6 bases from V and 2 bases from J, with 13 bases in between. The CDR3 coding sequence is TGTGCCAGCTCGAACGGACAGCCGAACTATGGCTACACCTTC. Translation: CASSNGQPNYGYTF.

The genes are TRBV5-1 and TRBJ2-7; perhaps TRBD2 as D (6 bases). The CDR3 runs 16 residues. Germline V gene sequence: CDR1 SGHRS, CDR2 YFSETQ. V lost 4 bases, J lost 0 bases, and 17 bases lay in between. The CDR3 coding sequence is TGCGCCAGCAGCCTACTTTCTTCTAGCGTCTCCTACGAGCAGTACTTC. Encoded protein: CASSLLSSSVSYEQYF.

In regard to this clone: Other DNA sequences of this sample code for an identical CDR3. The chain links TRBV7-2 to TRBJ1-2, with 10 bases fitting TRBD1. V lost 5 bases and J lost 3; bases outside the gene matches: 6. The CDR3 covers 15 residues. Germline CDR1 and CDR2: SGHTA and FQGNSA. The CDR3 region has the DNA TGTGCCAGCAGCCTGACAGGGGGCGCGGACTATGGCTACACCTTC. Translating it yields CASSLTGGADYGYTF. Full variable domain (outside the CDR3, taken from reference TRBV7-2 and TRBJ1-2): GAGVSQSPSNKVTEKGKDVELRCDPISGHTALYWYRQSLGQGLEFLIYFQGNSAPDKSGLPSDRFSAERTGGSVSTLTIQRTQQEDSAVYLCASSLTGGADYGYTFGSGTRLTVV.

The table lists this clone with a count of one. The rearrangement uses TRBV30 and TRBJ1-4; D is uncertain. CDR3 size: 17 residues. Germline loops: CDR1 GTSNPN, CDR2 SVGIG (reference sequence). V was shortened by 0 bases and J by 4 bases, with 18 bases between the two germline ends. The CDR3 sequence is CAWSVKVVAAINEKLFF. DNA for the CDR3: TGTGCCTGGAGTGTTAAAGTAGTAGCAGCCATTAATGAAAAACTGTTTTTT.

This chain joins TRBV4-2 and TRBJ2-3, with 8 nucleotides matching TRBD2. The CDR3 length is 15 residues. Trimming at V came to 1 base and at J to 3 bases, leaving 3 bases not matched to a gene. Germline-derived CDR1 and CDR2 are LGHNA and YNFKEQ. CDR3 DNA sequence: TGTGCCAGCAGCCAAGGATTAGCGGGGACAGATACGCAGTATTTT. Translating gives CASSQGLAGTDTQYF.

The chain employs TRBV3-1 (or the pseudogene TRBV3-2) and TRBJ2-7, with 7 bases fitting TRBD1. V lost 2 bases, J lost 4 bases, and 14 bases stayed unmatched. Germline V CDR1 and CDR2: LGHDT, YNNKEL (reference sequence). This CDR3 is 17 amino acids long. The CDR3 region has the DNA TGTGCCAGCAGCCAATACCCGCAGGGGGAATCTCGATACGAGCAGTACTTC. It is translated as CASSQYPQGESRYEQYF.

V and J are TRBV20-1 and TRBJ2-5; 10 positions agree with TRBD1. CDR3 length equals 15 residues. CDR1 and CDR2 (germline): DFQATT, SNEGSKA (reference sequence). The V gene end was trimmed by 3 bases and the J gene end by 5 bases; junction bases not matched to a gene: 9. In DNA, the CDR3 is TGCAGTGCTAGTGTTTTGGGACAGGGGTTGGAGACCCAGTACTTC. Residues: CSASVLGQGLETQYF.

This rearrangement joins TRBV7-2 to TRBJ1-4; D may be TRBD1 (5 bases). V was cut by 2 bases and J by 8 bases, with 12 bases left in between. The CDR3 covers 14 residues. Germline V gene data show CDR1 as SGHTA and CDR2 as FQGNSA. CDR3 region: CASSLNYGGEKLFF. The DNA of the CDR3 is TGTGCCAGCAGCTTAAACTACGGGGGGGAAAAACTGTTTTTT.